This T cell receptor (beta chain) came from a study of shared clonotypes between healthy human individuals. This clone turned up a few times. The identical CDR3 is also encoded by other nucleotide sequences in the sample. The CDR3 totals 12 residues. The germline gives CDR1 MNHEY, CDR2 SVGAGI. V was pared by 2 bases and J by 4 bases, with 2 bases between. Here immunoSEQ multiplex PCR was the method, and the copy in TCRdb shows in-frame clones only, minus some. The data contain under 1,100,000 clones, roughly 80% of them singletons. This TCR was recovered from a man aged 18 to 35 in good health. Sequencing was done on a sample of memory CD4+ T cells sorted from blood. Noted subset: CD45RA-negative fraction. This chain uses TRBV6-5 with TRBJ2-2, with unresolved D. Here the CDR3 DNA reads TGTGCCAGCAGTTACCTCACCGGGGAGCTGTTTTTT. It is translated as CASSYLTGELFF.